The 29 T cell receptor beta chains listed next were all sequenced from one sample in a study of blood T cell repertoires in COVID-19. Data came from immunoSEQ multiplex PCR; TCRdb stores just in-frame clones and leaves some out. The repertoire holds 150,000 to 200,000 clones, with roughly four fifths as singletons. Material for sequencing was PBMCs or T cells enriched from blood (not recorded which). Receptors originate from a middle-aged man who had recovered from COVID-19.

The chain carries TRBV20-1 and TRBJ1-2; D might be TRBD1 (5 bases). V was clipped by 3 bases and J by 3 bases, with 11 bases between them. Germline CDR1 reads DFQATT; CDR2 reads SNEGSKA (reference sequence). The CDR3 extends over 13 amino acids. In nucleotides, the CDR3 is TGCAGTGCTAGTCCGGGGACTTACTATGGCTACACCTTC. As protein: CSASPGTYYGYTF.

The gene calls are TRBV29-1 and TRBJ2-7; 12 bases fit TRBD1. CDR3 length: 13 residues. Germline assignment: CDR1 SQVTM and CDR2 ANQGSEA. Germline trimming cut 7 bases from V and 4 bases from J; bases unmatched to any gene: 5. The chain's CDR3 is CSAGTGGMYEQYF. DNA of the CDR3: TGCAGCGCTGGGACAGGGGGCATGTACGAGCAGTACTTC.

J is TRBJ2-7 and V is TRBV6-2 or TRBV6-3, with 9 bases identical to TRBD1. J gave up 2 bases and V 5 bases, and 10 bases lay outside the gene matches. Germline loops: CDR1 MNHEY, CDR2 SVGEGT. This CDR3 has 16 amino acids. CDR3 sequence (DNA): TGTGCCAGCAGTGCGCCCACGCGGACAGGGGCCTACGAGCAGTACTTC. It encodes CASSAPTRTGAYEQYF.

In DNA, the CDR3 is TGTGCCAGCAGCCCGGGACAGGGGAGCTCCTACGAGCAGTACTTC. Encoded protein: CASSPGQGSSYEQYF. V and J are TRBV5-4 and TRBJ2-7, with TRBD1 matching over 10 bases. Germline lookup yields CDR1 SGHNT and CDR2 YYREEE (reference sequence). With V trimmed by 4 bases and J by 0 bases, 4 bases remained unmatched. The CDR3 length is 15 residues.

CDR3 sequence: CASSIRTFNEQFF. For the CDR3, the DNA is TGTGCCAGTAGTATCCGGACTTTCAATGAGCAGTTCTTC. The V call is TRBV19, the J call TRBJ2-1; D possibly corresponds to TRBD2 (5 bases). V was clipped by 3 bases and J by 6 bases, with 9 bases between them. There are 13 residues in the CDR3. Per germline, CDR1 LNHDA and CDR2 SQIVND (reference sequence). The full variable domain, its missing parts supplied by reference TRBV19 and TRBJ2-1, is DGGITQSPKYLFRKEGQNVTLSCEQNLNHDAMYWYRQDPGQGLRLIYYSQIVNDFQKGDIAEGYSVSREKKESFPLTVTSAQKNPTAFYLCASSIRTFNEQFFGPGTRLTVL.

The CDR3 loop is CASSTSGAGANVLTF. The CDR3 DNA reads as TGCGCCAGCAGCACTTCAGGGGCCGGGGCCAACGTCCTGACTTTC. The J gene is TRBJ2-6, the V gene TRBV5-1; possible D gene TRBD1, 6 bases. V gave up 4 bases and J gave up 4 bases, with 12 bases separating them. Germline loops: CDR1 SGHRS, CDR2 YFSETQ. The CDR3 is 15 residues long.

This chain connects TRBV28 to TRBJ2-7, with 8 positions matching TRBD1. The germline V gene encodes CDR1 MDHEN and CDR2 SYDVKM. V lost 5 bases to trimming and J lost 3 bases; unmatched junction nucleotides: 18. This CDR3 is 18 amino acids long. Here the CDR3 reads CASSPMGPGTGGDYEQYF. The CDR3 DNA follows: TGTGCCAGCAGTCCTATGGGCCCCGGGACAGGCGGGGACTACGAGCAGTACTTC.

The chain carries TRBV12-1 and TRBJ2-4; TRBD1, as called in the table, went unchecked against the DNA. TRBV12-1 is a pseudogene segment. The CDR3 has 18 amino acids. The CDR3 DNA reads as TGTGCCAGCAGCTTTGGGGATATGGCAGGGTCAGCCAAAAACATTCAGTACTTC. It specifies CASSFGDMAGSAKNIQYF.

This clone showed up just a few times. The chain recombines TRBV5-1 with TRBJ2-7, with a tentative D call TRBD2 (6 bases). CDR1 SGHRS and CDR2 YFSETQ come from the germline V gene. The germline V and J ends were trimmed by 4 bases and 5 bases, with 22 bases remaining between them. This CDR3 has 16 residues. The CDR3 region is CASSDVLLATLNEQYF. The CDR3 nucleotides are TGCGCCAGCAGCGACGTATTGCTAGCGACCCTGAACGAGCAGTACTTC.

The gene calls are TRBV19 and TRBJ1-2; TRBD1 matches at 11 bases. Unmatched junction bases numbered 9, after V lost 5 bases and J lost 7 bases. CDR3 length: 15 amino acids. Germline CDR1 and CDR2: LNHDA and SQIVND (reference sequence). CDR3 region: CASSFPGQGARGYTF. In nucleotides, the CDR3 is TGTGCCAGTAGTTTCCCTGGACAGGGGGCACGTGGCTACACCTTC.

The genes are TRBV29-1 and TRBJ2-3, with 7 bases that match TRBD1. The CDR3 length is 14 residues. Germline CDR1 reads SQVTM; CDR2 reads ANQGSEA. The junction had 8 bases not matched to a gene; V was cut back by 8 bases and J by 0 bases. The CDR3 spells CSSGEGQSTDTQYF. In DNA form, the CDR3 reads TGCAGCTCAGGAGAGGGACAGAGCACAGATACGCAGTATTTT.

The chain is built from TRBV29-1 and TRBJ2-2; the match to TRBD2 covers 10 bases. This CDR3 comprises 14 residues. The V segment lost 5 bases and the J segment 4 bases; nucleotides outside the gene matches: 4. The germline CDR1 and CDR2 sequences are SQVTM and ANQGSEA. This CDR3 reads CSVRLAGRTGELFF. The CDR3 nucleotides read TGCAGCGTTCGACTAGCGGGCCGCACCGGGGAGCTGTTTTTT.

The genes are TRBV5-1 and TRBJ2-3, with D maybe TRBD2 (5 bases). The V end was cut by 0 bases, the J end by 0 bases, with 11 bases between. CDR1 and CDR2 (germline): SGHRS, YFSETQ. CDR3 length: 16 residues. The CDR3 region is CASSLVGGHSTDTQYF. DNA for the CDR3: TGCGCCAGCAGCTTGGTTGGCGGGCATAGCACAGATACGCAGTATTTT.

Within the sample, this clone is medium-sized. The chain uses TRBV10-3 and TRBJ1-2; 7 nucleotides align to TRBD1. With 6 bases clipped from V and 8 bases from J, the junction kept 12 bases outside the gene matches. The CDR3 totals 14 residues. Germline CDR1 is ENHRY and CDR2 is SYGVKD. The CDR3 DNA reads as TGTGCCATCAGCCGGCAGGGGGAGACGGAGGGCTACACCTTC. Residues: CAISRQGETEGYTF.

The gene calls are TRBV5-1 and TRBJ2-3, with D possibly being TRBD2 (5 bases). The CDR3 sequence is 15 residues long. The V gene's germline CDR1 is SGHRS and CDR2 YFSETQ. The ends were cut back, 2 bases at V and 6 bases at J, with 16 bases in the middle. The CDR3 bases are TGCGCCAGCAGCTTAGCGGCCCGACACCCGGATACGCAGTATTTT. Its translation is CASSLAARHPDTQYF.

The rearrangement uses TRBV7-2 and TRBJ2-1, with D unresolved. CDR3 length equals 16 residues. The germline V and J ends were trimmed by 2 bases and 8 bases, with 19 bases remaining between them. The germline V gene encodes CDR1 SGHTA and CDR2 FQGNSA. The CDR3 reads CASSLFPPGTAHEQFF. The CDR3 region has the DNA TGTGCCAGCAGCTTATTCCCCCCCGGAACAGCCCATGAGCAGTTCTTC.

This clone was recorded at least ten times. The chain combines TRBV7-3 with TRBJ1-3; D not resolved. Germline V CDR1 and CDR2: SGHTA, FQGTGA. The CDR3 loop spans 13 amino acids. V was trimmed by 5 bases and J by 4 bases, leaving 9 bases between them. The CDR3 sequence is CASSPDKGNTIYF. In DNA form, the CDR3 reads TGTGCCAGCAGCCCAGACAAAGGAAACACCATATATTTT.

The chain couples TRBV19 to TRBJ2-3, with 7 bases matching TRBD2. The V segment lost 5 bases and the J segment 0 bases; nucleotides outside the gene matches: 2. This CDR3 contains 14 residues. CDR1 LNHDA and CDR2 SQIVND come from the germline V gene (reference sequence). CDR3 coding DNA: TGTGCCAGTAGTCCGCGGGGGAGCACAGATACGCAGTATTTT. Translation gives CASSPRGSTDTQYF. Complete variable domain (other parts from reference TRBV19 and TRBJ2-3): DGGITQSPKYLFRKEGQNVTLSCEQNLNHDAMYWYRQDPGQGLRLIYYSQIVNDFQKGDIAEGYSVSREKKESFPLTVTSAQKNPTAFYLCASSPRGSTDTQYFGPGTRLTVL.

The DNA for the CDR3 is TGTGCCAGCAGGAGGACAATCAGACAGCCCCAGCATTTT. Protein sequence: CASRRTIRQPQHF. The chain couples TRBV12-3 or TRBV12-4 to TRBJ1-5; maybe TRBD1 (5 bases). This CDR3 has 13 amino acids. Trimming took 6 bases from V and 7 from J, leaving 13 bases between them.

A single count supports this clone. The rearrangement uses TRBV5-5 and TRBJ2-7; D perhaps matches TRBD2 (5 bases). With 4 bases removed from V and 3 bases from J, the gap between germline ends came to 11 bases. The CDR3 consists of 13 residues. CDR1 and CDR2 from the germline V gene are SGHKS and YYEKEE (reference sequence). CDR3 in DNA: TGTGCCAGCAGCCCTCACCGGGGCTACGAGCAGTACTTC. Translating gives CASSPHRGYEQYF.

The chain combines TRBV5-4 with TRBJ2-3, with TRBD2 matching over 12 bases. The CDR3 sequence is 16 residues long. V trimming: 5 bases; J trimming: 4 bases; junction bases outside the gene matches: 8. Per the germline V gene, CDR1 is SGHNT and CDR2 is YYREEE (reference sequence). CDR3: CASRPASGRGPDTQYF. CDR3 nucleotides: TGTGCCAGCAGGCCGGCTAGCGGGAGGGGGCCAGATACGCAGTATTTT.

The chain recombines TRBV29-1 with TRBJ2-3; 9 bases agree with TRBD1. This CDR3 has 14 residues. Germline loops: CDR1 SQVTM, CDR2 ANQGSEA. J was trimmed by 6 bases and V by 6 bases; bases with no gene match: 10. The CDR3 DNA sequence: TGCAGCGTGGTGACAGGGGGTCCTCCGGATACGCAGTATTTT. Encoded protein: CSVVTGGPPDTQYF.

This sequence joins TRBV19 and TRBJ2-1, with D perhaps matching TRBD2 (7 bases). This CDR3 has 15 amino acids. Trimming took 3 bases from V and 3 from J, leaving 12 bases between them. Germline V CDR1 and CDR2: LNHDA, SQIVND (reference sequence). This CDR3 reads CASSIPRGGYNEQFF. The CDR3 DNA reads TGTGCCAGTAGTATTCCTAGGGGGGGCTACAATGAGCAGTTCTTC.

In this sample, this clone turned up many times. V is TRBV5-4 and J is TRBJ1-6, with 8 bases matching TRBD1. This CDR3 region has 14 residues. The germline V gene encodes CDR1 SGHNT and CDR2 YYREEE (reference sequence). The V segment lost 4 bases and the J segment 9 bases; nucleotides outside the gene matches: 6. CDR3 in amino acids: CASSPGTGGSPLHF. The CDR3 coding sequence is TGTGCCAGCAGCCCCGGGACAGGAGGTTCACCCCTCCACTTT.

This rearrangement joins TRBV28 to TRBJ1-1; a possible D gene is TRBD1 (5 bases). The germline V gene encodes CDR1 MDHEN and CDR2 SYDVKM. The CDR3 loop spans 13 amino acids. Trimming took 10 bases from V and 0 from J, leaving 12 bases between them. CDR3 bases: TGTGCCATCATCAGGGAAATGAACACTGAAGCTTTCTTT. It yields the protein CAIIREMNTEAFF.

The rearrangement links TRBV14 to TRBJ2-1, with 9 bases aligning to TRBD2. From germline, CDR1 is SGHDN and CDR2 FVKESK. The V segment lost 1 base and the J segment 6 bases; nucleotides outside the gene matches: 7. The CDR3 totals 16 residues. The CDR3 sequence is CASSQGRSSGANEQFF. CDR3 DNA: TGTGCCAGCAGCCAAGGCAGGTCTAGCGGGGCCAATGAGCAGTTCTTC.

The CDR3 nucleotides read TGTGCCAGCAGCCGAGGGAGACGGGGGGAGGCTTTCTTT. Translating it yields CASSRGRRGEAFF. This chain links TRBV28 with TRBJ1-1, with a weak D call TRBD1 (5 bases). V was pared by 6 bases and J by 11 bases, with 19 bases between. The CDR3 has 13 amino acids. Germline V gene data show CDR1 as MDHEN and CDR2 as SYDVKM.

The rearrangement joins TRBV27 to TRBJ2-7; 7 bases line up with TRBD1. The CDR3 consists of 16 residues. The V gene's germline CDR1 is MNHEY and CDR2 SMNVEV (reference sequence). Trimming cost V 4 bases and J 0 bases; bases outside gene matches: 9. The DNA of the CDR3 is TGTGCCAGCAGTTGGTACAGGGGAATTTCCTCCTACGAGCAGTACTTC. Its protein product is CASSWYRGISSYEQYF.

J is TRBJ1-5 and V is TRBV28; 9 bases fit TRBD1. Losses at the gene ends were 10 bases for V and 7 bases for J; bases not matched to a gene: 5. CDR1 is MDHEN, CDR2 SYDVKM, per germline. The CDR3 has 12 amino acids. The DNA for the CDR3 is TGTGCCACCGGGACAGGGTCCCAGCCCCAGCATTTT. It codes for CATGTGSQPQHF.